The text below deals with one TCR beta chain. Germline CDR1 LNHDA, CDR2 SQIVND (reference sequence). The V end was cut by 4 bases, the J end by 8 bases, with 11 bases between. CDR3 length: 12 amino acids. This sample was taken from a study of blood T cell repertoires in COVID-19. In the study overall: Some COVID-19 samples were acute and others convalescent; all came from the United States, Italy and Spain.

Authors' analysis steps: Amplification of reference gene primers was used by the study to estimate nucleated cell counts. Produced via immunoSEQ multiplex PCR; TCRdb's table is partial and in-frame only. V and J calls and clone size are those listed in that table; D and trimming were worked out from the DNA. Found here are about 52,000 clones, about 90% of them singletons; the top ten hold 3.1%. This chain joins TRBV19 and TRBJ1-2, with a possible D match to TRBD1 (5 bases). The TCR originated in a human donor in a cohort sampled during active COVID-19. The specimen sequenced was peripheral blood. CDR3 in amino acids: CASSTGGYGYTF. The CDR3 bases are TGTGCCAGTAGTACGGGGGGTTACGGCTACACCTTC.